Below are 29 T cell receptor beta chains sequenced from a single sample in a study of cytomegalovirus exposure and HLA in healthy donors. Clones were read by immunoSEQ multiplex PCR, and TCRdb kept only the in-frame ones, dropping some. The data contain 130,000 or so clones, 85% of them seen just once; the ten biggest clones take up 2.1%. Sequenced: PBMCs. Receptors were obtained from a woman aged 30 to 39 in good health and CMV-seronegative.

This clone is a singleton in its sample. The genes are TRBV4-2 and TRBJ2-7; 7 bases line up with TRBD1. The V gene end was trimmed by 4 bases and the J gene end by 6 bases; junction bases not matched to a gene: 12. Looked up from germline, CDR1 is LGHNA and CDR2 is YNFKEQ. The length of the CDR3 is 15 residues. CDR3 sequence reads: CASSLHRTGKSEQYF. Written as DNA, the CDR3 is TGTGCCAGCAGCCTACATCGGACAGGAAAGAGCGAGCAGTACTTC.

The CDR3 spells CASTRTGIGTEAFF. DNA for the CDR3: TGTGCCAGCACCAGGACAGGGATTGGCACTGAAGCTTTCTTT. The chain combines TRBV6-6 with TRBJ1-1, with TRBD1 matching 8 bases. After removal of 7 bases from V and 4 bases from J, the junction contained 8 bases not matched to a gene. The CDR3 is 14 amino acids. Germline lookup yields CDR1 MNHNY and CDR2 SVGAGI (reference sequence).

In DNA, the CDR3 is TGTGCCAGCAGCTTAGGCCCAGCGGGGAGGACTGAAGCTTTCTTT. Its protein is CASSLGPAGRTEAFF. The rearrangement joins TRBV11-2 to TRBJ1-1; no definite D call. The ends were cut back, 1 base at V and 5 bases at J, with 14 bases in the middle. The CDR3 consists of 15 residues. Germline loops: CDR1 SGHAT, CDR2 FQNNGV.

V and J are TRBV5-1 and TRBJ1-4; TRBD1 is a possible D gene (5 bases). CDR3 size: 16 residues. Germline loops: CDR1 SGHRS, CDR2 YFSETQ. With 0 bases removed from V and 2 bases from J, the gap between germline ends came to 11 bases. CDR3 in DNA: TGCGCCAGCAGCTTGGGCTCCAGGGCTACTAATGAAAAACTGTTTTTT. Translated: CASSLGSRATNEKLFF.

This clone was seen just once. The CDR3 protein is CAWSTVNTEAFF. The DNA for the CDR3 is TGTGCCTGGAGTACGGTGAACACTGAAGCTTTCTTT. The chain combines TRBV30 with TRBJ1-1; D gene unclear. Germline assignment: CDR1 GTSNPN and CDR2 SVGIG (reference sequence). CDR3 length equals 12 residues. V lost 2 bases and J lost 0, with 4 bases in between.

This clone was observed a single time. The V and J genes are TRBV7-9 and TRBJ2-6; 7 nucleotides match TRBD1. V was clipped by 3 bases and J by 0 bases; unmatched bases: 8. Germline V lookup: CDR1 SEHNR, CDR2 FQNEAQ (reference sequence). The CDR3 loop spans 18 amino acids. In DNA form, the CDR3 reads TGTGCCAGCAGCTTGGGGACAGCCTCCATCTCTGGGGCCAACGTCCTGACTTTC. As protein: CASSLGTASISGANVLTF.

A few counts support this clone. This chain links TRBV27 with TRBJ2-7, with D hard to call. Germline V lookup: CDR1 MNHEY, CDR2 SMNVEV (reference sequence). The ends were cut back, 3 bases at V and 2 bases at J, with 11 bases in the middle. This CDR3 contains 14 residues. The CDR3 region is CASSFGRGTYEQYF. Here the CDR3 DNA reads TGTGCCAGCAGTTTCGGTAGAGGAACCTACGAGCAGTACTTC.

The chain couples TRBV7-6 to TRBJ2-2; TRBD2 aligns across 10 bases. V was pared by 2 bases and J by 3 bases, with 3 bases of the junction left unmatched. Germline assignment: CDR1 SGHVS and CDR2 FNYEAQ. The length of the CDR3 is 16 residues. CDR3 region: CASSLLAGEDTGELFF. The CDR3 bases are TGTGCCAGCAGCTTACTAGCGGGGGAGGACACCGGGGAGCTGTTTTTT.

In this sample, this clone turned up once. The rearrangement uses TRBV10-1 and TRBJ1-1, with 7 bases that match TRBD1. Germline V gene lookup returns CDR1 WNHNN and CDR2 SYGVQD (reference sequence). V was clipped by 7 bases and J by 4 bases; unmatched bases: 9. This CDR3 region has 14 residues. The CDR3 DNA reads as TGCGCCAGCACCCTGACAGGGAGGAGCACTGAAGCTTTCTTT. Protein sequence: CASTLTGRSTEAFF.

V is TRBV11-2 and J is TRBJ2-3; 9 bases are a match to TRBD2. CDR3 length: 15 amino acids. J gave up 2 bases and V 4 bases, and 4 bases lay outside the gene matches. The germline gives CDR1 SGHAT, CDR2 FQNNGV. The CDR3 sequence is CASSSGTSSTDTQYF. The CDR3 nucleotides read TGTGCCAGCAGCTCCGGGACTAGCTCCACAGATACGCAGTATTTT.

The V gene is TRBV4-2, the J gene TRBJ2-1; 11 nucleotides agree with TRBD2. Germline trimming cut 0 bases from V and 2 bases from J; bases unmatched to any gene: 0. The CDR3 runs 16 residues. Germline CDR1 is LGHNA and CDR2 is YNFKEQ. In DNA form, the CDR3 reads TGTGCCAGCAGCCAAGAGACTAGCGGGGCCTACAATGAGCAGTTCTTC. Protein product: CASSQETSGAYNEQFF.

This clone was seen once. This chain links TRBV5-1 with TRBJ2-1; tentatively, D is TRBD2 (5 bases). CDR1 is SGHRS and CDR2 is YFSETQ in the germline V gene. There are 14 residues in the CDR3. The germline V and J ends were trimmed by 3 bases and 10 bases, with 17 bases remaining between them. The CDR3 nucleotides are TGCGCCAGCAGCTCTGGACTGGCTTATTGGGAGCAGTTCTTC. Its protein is CASSSGLAYWEQFF.

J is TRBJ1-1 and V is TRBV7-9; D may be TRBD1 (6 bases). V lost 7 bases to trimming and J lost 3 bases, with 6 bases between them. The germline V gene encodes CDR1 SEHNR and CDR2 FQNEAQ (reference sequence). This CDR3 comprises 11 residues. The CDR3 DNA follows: TGTGCCAGCAAGGGGGACACTGAAGCTTTCTTT. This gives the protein CASKGDTEAFF.

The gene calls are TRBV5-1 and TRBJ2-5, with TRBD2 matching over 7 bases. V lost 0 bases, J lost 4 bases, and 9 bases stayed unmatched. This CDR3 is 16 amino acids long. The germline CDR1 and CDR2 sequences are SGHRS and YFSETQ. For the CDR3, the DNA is TGCGCCAGCAGCTTGGCGGGGGGAAGAAGTGGAGAGACCCAGTACTTC. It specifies CASSLAGGRSGETQYF.

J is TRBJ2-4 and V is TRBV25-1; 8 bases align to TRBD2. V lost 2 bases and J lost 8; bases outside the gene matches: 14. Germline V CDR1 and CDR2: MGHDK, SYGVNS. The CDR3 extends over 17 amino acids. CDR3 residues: CASSEVSAGGRRDIQYF. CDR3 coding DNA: TGTGCCAGCAGTGAAGTTTCGGCGGGAGGTCGTAGGGACATTCAGTACTTC.

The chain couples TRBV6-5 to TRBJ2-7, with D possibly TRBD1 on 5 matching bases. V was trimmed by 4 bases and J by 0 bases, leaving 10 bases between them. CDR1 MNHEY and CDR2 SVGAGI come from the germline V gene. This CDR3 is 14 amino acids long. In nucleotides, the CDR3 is TGTGCCAGCAGTTCCAACAGGAGCTCCTACGAGCAGTACTTC. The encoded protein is CASSSNRSSYEQYF.

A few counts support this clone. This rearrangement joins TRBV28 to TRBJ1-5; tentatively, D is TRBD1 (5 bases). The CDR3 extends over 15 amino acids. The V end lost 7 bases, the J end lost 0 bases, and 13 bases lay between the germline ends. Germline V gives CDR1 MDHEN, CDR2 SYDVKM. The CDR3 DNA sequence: TGTGCCAGCATAGGGGCCGTCTATAGCAATCAGCCCCAGCATTTT. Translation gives CASIGAVYSNQPQHF.

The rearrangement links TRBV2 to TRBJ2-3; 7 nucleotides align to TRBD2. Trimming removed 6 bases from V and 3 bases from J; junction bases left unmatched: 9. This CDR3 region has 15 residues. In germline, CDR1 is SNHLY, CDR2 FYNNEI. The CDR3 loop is CASRTDGGSTDTQYF. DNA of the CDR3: TGTGCCAGCAGGACAGACGGGGGGAGTACAGATACGCAGTATTTT.

Here the CDR3 DNA reads TGTGCCAGCACCAGGACGGAGGGAAATGAAAAACTGTTTTTT. This translates into CASTRTEGNEKLFF. V gene TRBV2 combines with J gene TRBJ1-4; D not resolved. In germline, CDR1 is SNHLY, CDR2 FYNNEI. The germline V and J ends were trimmed by 7 bases and 5 bases, with 14 bases remaining between them. The CDR3 length is 14 residues.

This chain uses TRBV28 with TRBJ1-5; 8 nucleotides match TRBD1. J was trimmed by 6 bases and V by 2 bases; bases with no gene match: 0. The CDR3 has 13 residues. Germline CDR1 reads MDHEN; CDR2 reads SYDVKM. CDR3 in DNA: TGTGCCAGCAGTTTAGACAGGGGTCAGCCCCAGCATTTT. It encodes CASSLDRGQPQHF.

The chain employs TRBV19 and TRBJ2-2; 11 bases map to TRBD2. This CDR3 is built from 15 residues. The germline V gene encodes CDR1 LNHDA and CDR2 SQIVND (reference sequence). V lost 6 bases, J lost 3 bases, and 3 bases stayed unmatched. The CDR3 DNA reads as TGTGCCAGTAGGAAGGGACTAGCGGACACCGGGGAGCTGTTTTTT. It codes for CASRKGLADTGELFF.

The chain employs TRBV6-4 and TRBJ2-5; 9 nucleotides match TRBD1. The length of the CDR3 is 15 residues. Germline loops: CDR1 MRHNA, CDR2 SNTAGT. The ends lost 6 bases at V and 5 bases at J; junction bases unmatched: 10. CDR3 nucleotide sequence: TGTGCCAGCAGCCCTGGACAGGGGAAAATTGAGACCCAGTACTTC. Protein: CASSPGQGKIETQYF.

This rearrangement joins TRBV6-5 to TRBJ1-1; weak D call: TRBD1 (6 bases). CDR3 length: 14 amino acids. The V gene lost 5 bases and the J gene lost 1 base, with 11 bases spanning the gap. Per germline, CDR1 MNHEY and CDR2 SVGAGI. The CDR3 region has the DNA TGTGCCAGCAGTGACCTGGACAGGAACACTGAAGCTTTCTTT. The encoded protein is CASSDLDRNTEAFF.

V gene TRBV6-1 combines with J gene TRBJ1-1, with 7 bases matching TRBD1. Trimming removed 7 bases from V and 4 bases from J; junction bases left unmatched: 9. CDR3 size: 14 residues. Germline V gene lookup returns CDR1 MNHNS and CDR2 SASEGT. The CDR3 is CASTLTGSGTEAFF. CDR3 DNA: TGTGCCAGCACCCTGACAGGGTCGGGCACTGAAGCTTTCTTT.

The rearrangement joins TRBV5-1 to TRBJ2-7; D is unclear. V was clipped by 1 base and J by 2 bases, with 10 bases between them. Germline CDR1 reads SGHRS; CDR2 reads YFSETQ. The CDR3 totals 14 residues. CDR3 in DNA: TGCGCCAGCAGCTTGAACGACTGGGCCTACGAGCAGTACTTC. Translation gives CASSLNDWAYEQYF.

The CDR3, as DNA: TGTGCCAGTAGTAAGTTCTGGGACAAGACCTACGAGCAGTACTTC. Protein sequence: CASSKFWDKTYEQYF. The chain carries TRBV19 and TRBJ2-7; D is possibly TRBD1 (6 bases). The V end lost 4 bases, the J end lost 2 bases, and 15 bases lay between the germline ends. The CDR3 loop spans 15 amino acids. CDR1 is LNHDA, CDR2 SQIVND, per germline (reference sequence).

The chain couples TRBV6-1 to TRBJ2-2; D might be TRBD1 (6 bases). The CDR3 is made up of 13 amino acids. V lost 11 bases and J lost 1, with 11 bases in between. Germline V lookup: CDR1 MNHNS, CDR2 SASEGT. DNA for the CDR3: TGTGCCGCCTTGGGACAGAACACCGGGGAGCTGTTTTTT. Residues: CAALGQNTGELFF.

CDR3: CASSLAGGTYNEQFF. The CDR3 DNA reads TGCGCCAGCAGCTTAGCGGGGGGGACCTACAATGAGCAGTTCTTC. The gene calls are TRBV5-1 and TRBJ2-1; 10 bases map to TRBD2. Germline V gene lookup returns CDR1 SGHRS and CDR2 YFSETQ. The V and J ends lost 2 bases and 2 bases, in that order; junction bases with no gene match: 1. This CDR3 has 15 residues.

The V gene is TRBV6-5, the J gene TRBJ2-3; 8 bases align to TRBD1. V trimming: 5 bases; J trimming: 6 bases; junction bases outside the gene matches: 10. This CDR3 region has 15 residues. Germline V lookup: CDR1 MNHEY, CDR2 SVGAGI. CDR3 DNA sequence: TGTGCCAGCAGTCCCGGGACAGGAGGGGGGGATACGCAGTATTTT. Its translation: CASSPGTGGGDTQYF.